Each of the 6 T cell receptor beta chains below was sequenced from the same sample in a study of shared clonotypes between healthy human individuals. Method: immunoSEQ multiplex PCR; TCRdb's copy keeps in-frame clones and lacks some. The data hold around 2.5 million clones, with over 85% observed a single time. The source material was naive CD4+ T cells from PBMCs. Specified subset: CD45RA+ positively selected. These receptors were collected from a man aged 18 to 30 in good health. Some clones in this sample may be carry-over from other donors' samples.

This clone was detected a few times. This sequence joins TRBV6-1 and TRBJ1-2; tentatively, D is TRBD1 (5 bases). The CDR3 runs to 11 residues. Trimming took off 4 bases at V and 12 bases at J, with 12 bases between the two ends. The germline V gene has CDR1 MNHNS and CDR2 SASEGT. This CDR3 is CASSAGLFNTF. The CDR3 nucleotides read TGTGCCAGCAGTGCAGGGCTATTCAACACCTTC.

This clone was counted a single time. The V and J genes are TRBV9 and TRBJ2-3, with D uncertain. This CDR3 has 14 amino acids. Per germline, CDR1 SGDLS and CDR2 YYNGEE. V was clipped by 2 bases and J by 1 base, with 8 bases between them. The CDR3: CASSVSRGTDTQYF. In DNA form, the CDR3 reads TGTGCCAGCAGCGTCTCCCGGGGCACAGATACGCAGTATTTT.

Written as DNA, the CDR3 is TGTGCCGGCCGGGTGACCGGCAATTCACCCCTCCACTTT. The encoded protein is CAGRVTGNSPLHF. This sequence joins TRBV2 and TRBJ1-6; D not resolved. With 11 bases removed from V and 7 bases from J, the gap between germline ends came to 15 bases. The germline V gene encodes CDR1 SNHLY and CDR2 FYNNEI. This CDR3 has 13 residues.

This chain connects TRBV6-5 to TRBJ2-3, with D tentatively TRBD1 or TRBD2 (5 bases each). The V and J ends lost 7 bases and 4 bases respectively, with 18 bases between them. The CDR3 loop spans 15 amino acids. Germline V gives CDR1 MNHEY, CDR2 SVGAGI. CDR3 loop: CASTPRRGSPDTQYF. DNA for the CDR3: TGTGCCAGCACTCCGAGACGGGGCTCCCCAGATACGCAGTATTTT.

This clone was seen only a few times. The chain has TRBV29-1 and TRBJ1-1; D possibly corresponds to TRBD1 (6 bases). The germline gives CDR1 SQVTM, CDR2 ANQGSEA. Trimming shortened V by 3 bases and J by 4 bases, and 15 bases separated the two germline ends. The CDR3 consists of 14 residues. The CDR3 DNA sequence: TGCAGCGTTGAGTTGAGGTCAGGGGTCACTGAAGCTTTCTTT. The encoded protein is CSVELRSGVTEAFF.

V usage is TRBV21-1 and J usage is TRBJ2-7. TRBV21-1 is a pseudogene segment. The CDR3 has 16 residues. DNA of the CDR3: TGTGCCAGCAGCACCCCCGGACGGCCTTCGATCTACGAGCAGTACTTC. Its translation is CASSTPGRPSIYEQYF.